Reported below is one TCR beta chain. Its antigen remains unidentified. This specimen comes from a study of response to subunit inactivated influenza vaccine. MiXCR, applied by TCRdb to the RT-PCR reads, yields one record per CDR3 protein. The table lists fewer than 750,000 distinct CDR3 sequences, about 14% of them singletons, with 11% in the top ten. V lost 5 bases to trimming and J lost 4 bases, with 15 bases between them. The CDR3 is 15 residues long. Germline CDR1 LNHNV, CDR2 YYDKDF (reference sequence). The study's findings and limits: T cells newly recruited by each seasonal influenza vaccination are few, the authors suggested.

V gene TRBV15 combines with J gene TRBJ1-5, with D tentatively TRBD1 (6 bases). This TCR was recovered from a man over 45 who received an inactivated influenza vaccine. Source: PBMCs from blood, taken 11 to 12 days after vaccination. CDR3 nucleotides: TGTGCCACCAGCTTAGAGGGGGTGTCGAATCAGCCCCAGCATTTT. Protein product: CATSLEGVSNQPQHF.